This TCR beta chain emerged from a study of response to subunit inactivated influenza vaccine. This clonotype was detected many times. Its antigen is undetermined. Points from the study as a whole: Authors suggested each seasonal influenza vaccination recruits few new T cells.

MiXCR, run by TCRdb on the RT-PCR reads, gives a single entry per CDR3 protein. The sample has approximately 200,000 distinct CDR3 sequences; 13% to 15% are singletons. Unmatched junction bases numbered 4, after V lost 3 bases and J lost 2 bases. The CDR3 sequence is 14 residues long. The germline V gene has CDR1 SQVTM and CDR2 ANQGSEA. The material sequenced was CD8+ T cells sorted from PBMCs, taken 5 days after vaccination. The sequence was collected from a man in his forties or fifties who received an inactivated influenza vaccine. The chain uses TRBV29-1 and TRBJ2-7; 10 nucleotides match TRBD1. The CDR3, as DNA: TGCAGCGTTGAGGGGACAGGGGCGACCTACGAGCAGTACTTC. Amino acids: CSVEGTGATYEQYF.